The following is a T cell receptor (beta chain) sequence with its context. The sample originates from a study of T-cell memory formation after mild COVID-19. TCRdb reprocessed the 5' RACE reads via MiXCR and lists one record per CDR3 protein. This table holds about 430,000 distinct CDR3 sequences, approximately 25% found once. Germline V CDR1 and CDR2: GTSNPN, SVGIG (reference sequence). V lost 7 bases and J lost 0; bases outside the gene matches: 21. The CDR3 spans 19 residues. The rearrangement links TRBV30 to TRBJ1-1; 9 bases agree with TRBD1. The source is an adult woman who had mild COVID-19 (a few samples of this study predate the infection). Cell type and time point are not known. Sample: PBMCs or a T cell subset sorted from them (not recorded which). CDR3 amino acids: CALTPGQGRGAFMNTEAFF. The CDR3 DNA follows: TGTGCCTTAACCCCGGGACAGGGCAGGGGAGCCTTTATGAACACTGAAGCTTTCTTT.